The T cell receptor (beta chain) under discussion was sequenced for a study of CD4 T cells in relation to SARS-CoV-2 and coronaviruses. Turning to the study itself: Of the patients, under 10 were male, a few female, two Hispanic.

The V and J ends lost 3 bases and 8 bases respectively, with 17 bases between them. CDR3 length: 15 amino acids. Germline assignment: CDR1 SGHTS and CDR2 YDEGEE. Naive and memory CD4+ T cells were separated from cryopreserved PBMCs. Libraries were prepared by immunoSEQ multiplex PCR; TCRdb keeps only in-frame clonotypes and omits some of them. The table records about 38,000 clones, roughly 90% of them present only once. The chain employs TRBV5-8 and TRBJ1-4; D unresolved. This clonotype was obtained from an adult with COVID-19. Source material: memory CD4+ T cells from PBMCs. The CDR3 protein is CASSSRGFEGEKLFF. Written as DNA, the CDR3 is TGTGCCAGCAGCTCGAGAGGCTTCGAGGGAGAAAAACTGTTTTTT. The whole variable domain, remainder taken from reference TRBV5-8 and TRBJ1-4, is EAGVTQSPTHLIKTRGQQATLRCSPISGHTSVYWYQQALGLGLQFLLWYDEGEERNRGNFPPRFSGRQFPNYSSELNVNALELEDSALYLCASSSRGFEGEKLFFGSGTQLSVL.